The clone carrying this TCR beta chain was detected many times. What it binds is not known. J gave up 2 bases and V 3 bases, and 5 bases lay outside the gene matches. The CDR3 extends over 14 amino acids. Per germline, CDR1 SGHRS and CDR2 YFSETQ. In making TCR beta libraries, quantitative 5'-RACE with molecular barcodes was used. TCRdb reprocessed the 5' RACE reads with MiXCR, giving one entry per CDR3 protein. The sample has 150,000 to 200,000 distinct CDR3 sequences; more than 9% are singletons. This sample was taken from a study of CD8 T cells in ankylosing spondylitis. Whole-study findings and limits: Researchers reportedly found disease-linked clones significantly enriched in matched ankylosing spondylitis synovial fluid. Some of these motif variants have turned up before, in reports on reactive arthritis synovial fluid and blood.

The specimen was blood, either unsorted or a sorted T cell fraction (not recorded which). The sequence came from a male donor with ankylosing spondylitis or in good health (not recorded which). V usage is TRBV5-1 and J usage is TRBJ2-7, with TRBD1 matching over 7 bases. The CDR3 DNA reads TGCGCCAGCAGCTCCGGGACAGATACCTACGAGCAGTACTTC. Protein: CASSSGTDTYEQYF.